This record looks at one T cell receptor (beta chain) sequence and its context. Its antigen is undetermined. The PCR ran on 60 Vbeta and 13 Jbeta primers. Some clones are missing from TCRdb's copy, which holds only in-frame ones; the method was immunoSEQ multiplex PCR. The sample lists some 84,000 clones, roughly 64% occurring once. The sample originates from a study of cytomegalovirus exposure and HLA in healthy donors. Study-level results: The study recorded around 160 TCR beta chains that were cytomegalovirus-associated. Productive rates of about 87% or about 30% were seen for most TCR beta V segments in an earlier analysis.

V was shortened by 5 bases and J by 5 bases, with 13 bases between the two germline ends. Germline CDR1 reads KGHSH; CDR2 reads LQKENI. The CDR3 has 15 residues. Donors likely had unrecorded immune exposures despite being nominally healthy when sampled. This TCR came from a woman aged 40 to 50 in good health and CMV-seropositive. The chain links TRBV18 to TRBJ2-6, with D possibly matching TRBD1 (5 bases). Sequences were obtained from PBMCs. Here the CDR3 reads CASSLPDIWANVLTF. Written as DNA, the CDR3 is TGTGCCAGCTCATTACCGGACATATGGGCCAACGTCCTGACTTTC.